This T cell receptor beta chain was sequenced during a study of blood T cell repertoires in COVID-19. V shed 4 bases and J 0 bases; nucleotides not matched to a gene: 4. This CDR3 spans 15 amino acids. CDR1 and CDR2 (germline): MGHDK, SYGVNS. Measured with immunoSEQ multiplex PCR; TCRdb has only the in-frame clones, and not every one. The sample lists 250,000 or so clones; about 86% were seen once. The V and J genes are TRBV25-1 and TRBJ2-3, with 7 bases fitting TRBD2. The sequencing sample was made of peripheral blood. This clonotype was obtained from a man aged 55 to 70 with acute or convalescent COVID-19. The CDR3 spells CASSARGSSTDTQYF. The DNA of the CDR3 is TGTGCCAGCAGTGCCCGCGGGAGTAGCACAGATACGCAGTATTTT.